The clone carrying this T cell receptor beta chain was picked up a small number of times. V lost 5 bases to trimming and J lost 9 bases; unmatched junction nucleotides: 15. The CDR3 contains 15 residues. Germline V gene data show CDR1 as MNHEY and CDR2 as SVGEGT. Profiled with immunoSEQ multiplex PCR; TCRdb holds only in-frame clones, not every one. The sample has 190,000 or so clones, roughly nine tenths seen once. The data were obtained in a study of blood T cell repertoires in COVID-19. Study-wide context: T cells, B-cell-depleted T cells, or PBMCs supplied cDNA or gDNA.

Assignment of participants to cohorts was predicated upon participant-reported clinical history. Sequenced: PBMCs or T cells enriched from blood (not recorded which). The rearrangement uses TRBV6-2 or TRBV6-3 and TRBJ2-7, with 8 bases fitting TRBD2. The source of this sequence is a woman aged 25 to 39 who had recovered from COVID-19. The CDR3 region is CASSPAGEGLRVQYF. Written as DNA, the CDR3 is TGTGCCAGCAGTCCAGCGGGGGAGGGCCTGCGCGTGCAGTACTTC.